The source of this TCR beta chain is a study of blood T cells in healthy people across ages. About the research overall: Template switching picked up about one barcoded beta molecule for each two T cells. Regarding the study as a whole: When set beside aged donors, long-lived donors presented more naive CD4+ cells and higher diversity.

Extractions gave at least 5 micrograms of total RNA per sample. This clonotype was observed a handful of times. Its cognate antigen is unknown. The use of a sample-barcoded 5' primer and a J-beta primer mix characterized a second PCR of roughly 6 to 12 cycles. Each cDNA molecule was tagged by a template-switch adaptor that had 12 random nucleotides. Each CDR3 protein gets one entry after TCRdb re-called the 5' RACE reads with MiXCR. The sample includes about 1.8 million distinct CDR3 sequences, less than 50% of them seen just once. CDR3 length: 14 amino acids. V gave up 2 bases and J gave up 5 bases, with 12 bases separating them. Germline V lookup: CDR1 SGHTA, CDR2 FQGNSA.

The clonotype originates from a woman aged 40-49 years in good health. The specimen sequenced was blood. The chain has TRBV7-2 and TRBJ2-5; D is uncertain. The CDR3 sequence: CASSLTPIEETQYF. DNA of the CDR3: TGTGCCAGCAGCTTAACCCCCATTGAGGAGACCCAGTACTTC.